The rows below give T cell receptor beta chains drawn from one sample of a study of identical twins. A single record per CDR3 protein comes from TCRdb applying MiXCR to the 5' RACE reads. The table has under 350,000 distinct CDR3 sequences, 8.5% to 9.5% seen once. The sample was also reused in another study, on yellow fever vaccine responses in identical twins.

The material sequenced was CD8+ T cells sorted from blood. These receptors were collected from a woman under 30 in good health. Each CDR3 is given with its conserved first and last residue. D genes are given only for firm matches. Rows may omit the clone size; those that give it use once, few, many or a size class.

J | D | size | V | DNA | CDR3
TRBJ2-7 | - | many | TRBV27 | TGTGCCAGCAGCCCCGACAGCTCACCCTCCTACGAGCAGTACTTC | CASSPDSSPSYEQYF
TRBJ1-2 | - | many | TRBV28 | TGTGCCAGCAGCTTCTTACACGTAATCTATGGCTACACCTTC | CASSFLHVIYGYTF
TRBJ2-3 | TRBD2 | - | TRBV11-2 | TGTGCCAGCAGCTCTCTCGGGGGGGGCAAAGATACGCAGTATTTT | CASSSLGGGKDTQYF
TRBJ2-7 | - | - | TRBV7-8 | TGTGCCAGCAGCGCCGCTGGGCGGAACTACTACGAGCAGTACTTC | CASSAAGRNYYEQYF
TRBJ2-1 | TRBD2 | many | TRBV11-2 | TGTGCCAGCAGCTTAGGCCTAGCGGCCGAGCAGTTCTTC | CASSLGLAAEQFF
TRBJ2-3 | TRBD1 | - | TRBV20-1 | TGCAGTGCTAGAGCCTCCTGGGACAGTGGATTTCTTAGCACAGATACGCAGTATTTT | CSARASWDSGFLSTDTQYF
TRBJ2-7 | TRBD1 | - | TRBV7-9 | TGTGCCAGCGGACAGGGGGCGGCCTACGAGCAGTACTTC | CASGQGAAYEQYF
TRBJ2-4 | - | many | TRBV13 | TGTGCCAGCAGCCCGGGACGGGGTGGCATTCAGTACTTC | CASSPGRGGIQYF
TRBJ1-1 | - | few | TRBV4-3 | TGCGCCAGCAGCCAAGATTTCGGGCGGATTGCATTGACTTTCTTT | CASSQDFGRIALTFF
TRBJ2-5 | TRBD1 | - | TRBV15 | TGTGCCACCAGCAGAGAAGGACAGGGGGAGACCCAGTACTTC | CATSREGQGETQYF
TRBJ2-7 | TRBD2 | many | TRBV29-1 | TGCAGCGCCGGACTAGCGGGTTCCTACGAGCAGTACTTC | CSAGLAGSYEQYF
TRBJ2-1 | TRBD1 | few | TRBV6-1 | TGTGCCAGCCGTGGGACAGTCATGTGGCAGTTCTTC | CASRGTVMWQFF
TRBJ2-6 | - | many | TRBV11-1 | TGTGCTCCCGAGGATTTCCCTAAGGGGTCTGGGGCCAACGTCCTGACTTTC | CAPEDFPKGSGANVLTF
TRBJ2-7 | TRBD1 | few | TRBV15 | TGTGCCACCAGCAGTTTTTCCCGGTTGGTGTCGGGACAGGAGAGGTTGGAGTACTTC | CATSSFSRLVSGQERLEYF
TRBJ2-3 | TRBD2 | - | TRBV7-3 | TGTGCCAGCAGCTTAAATGCGGGGGGGCCCGCAGATACGCAGTATTTT | CASSLNAGGPADTQYF
TRBJ2-2 | TRBD1 | - | TRBV4-1 | TGCGCCAGCAGCCAAGGATTTATGGACAGGCCTACACCTCTTAACACCGGGGAGCTGTTTTTT | CASSQGFMDRPTPLNTGELFF
TRBJ2-1 | TRBD1 | few | TRBV30 | TGTGCCTGGAGTGCGGACAGGGGAAGCGAGCAGTTCTTC | CAWSADRGSEQFF
TRBJ2-1 | - | - | TRBV7-6 | TGTGCCAGCAGCTTAGCCCTAAACAATGAGCAGTTCTTC | CASSLALNNEQFF
TRBJ2-7 | - | many | TRBV28 | TGTGCCAGCAGTTTATGGACCGACGCCTCCTACGAGCAGTACTTC | CASSLWTDASYEQYF
TRBJ1-4 | - | - | TRBV6-2/TRBV6-3 | TGTGCCAGCAACGGGGGTGACGAAAAACTGTTTTTT | CASNGGDEKLFF
TRBJ1-1 | - | many | TRBV4-3 | TGCGCCAGCAGCCAAGATGGCACTGAAGCTTTCTTT | CASSQDGTEAFF
TRBJ1-1 | - | - | TRBV6-2/TRBV6-3 | TGTGCCAGCAGAAACGGGACACCTTACACTGAAGCTTTCTTT | CASRNGTPYTEAFF
TRBJ1-3 | - | many | TRBV4-1 | TGCGCCAGCAGCCAACCTCATTCAAGCTCTGGAAACACCATATATTTT | CASSQPHSSSGNTIYF
TRBJ2-5 | TRBD2 | - | TRBV6-5 | TGTGCCAGCAGTTACGAAGCTAGCGGCGAGACCCAGTACTTC | CASSYEASGETQYF
TRBJ2-7 | TRBD1 | many | TRBV5-6 | TGTGCCAGCAGCTTGCGGGACAGCCCCTTGGACGAGCAGTACTTC | CASSLRDSPLDEQYF
TRBJ1-6 | - | - | TRBV25-1 | TGTGCCAGCAGTGAATACCCCCTTTATTCACCCCTCCACTTT | CASSEYPLYSPLHF
TRBJ2-7 | - | few | TRBV4-2 | TGTGCCAGCAGCCCTATACAAGGGGGGTTGGGAAGCTACGAGCAGTACTTC | CASSPIQGGLGSYEQYF
TRBJ2-2 | - | few | TRBV6-1 | TGTGCCAGCAGTGAAGTAGGGCCCGGGGAGCTGTTTTTT | CASSEVGPGELFF
TRBJ2-1 | - | many | TRBV12-3/TRBV12-4 | TGTGCCAGCAGCCTAGGGGGGTTCTACAATGAGCAGTTCTTC | CASSLGGFYNEQFF
TRBJ2-5 | - | few | TRBV21-1 | TGTGCCAGCAGCAAAGCGTCCGCTCCTGCCAGCTGGATGGAGACCCAGTACTTC | CASSKASAPASWMETQYF
TRBJ2-5 | TRBD2 | - | TRBV7-9 | TGTGCCAGCAGCTTGGGTAGCGGGACGGAGACCCAGTACTTC | CASSLGSGTETQYF
TRBJ2-7 | - | - | TRBV4-1 | TGCGCCAGCAGCCTACCGGGAGCCTACGAGCAGTACTTC | CASSLPGAYEQYF
TRBJ2-3 | - | - | TRBV7-8 | TGTGCCAGCACCCCTTCCCCCGATACGCAGTATTTT | CASTPSPDTQYF
TRBJ2-3 | TRBD2 | - | TRBV2 | TGTGCCAGCAGTGAGCCCCGGACTAGCGGGAGGGCCGTACGCGGGGATACGCAGTATTTT | CASSEPRTSGRAVRGDTQYF
TRBJ2-6 | - | few | TRBV29-1 | TGCAGCGTTGTAACAGGGTTGGCCAACGTCCTGACTTTC | CSVVTGLANVLTF
TRBJ1-1 | - | few | TRBV6-6 | TGTGCCAGCAGCTCTCTCAGGGCCACATGGGACACTGAAGCTTTCTTT | CASSSLRATWDTEAFF
TRBJ2-1 | - | many | TRBV15 | TGTGCCACCAGCCGGGACATCTACAATGAGCAGTTCTTC | CATSRDIYNEQFF
TRBJ2-3 | TRBD2 | - | TRBV27 | TGTGCCAGCAGTCCCCTGGGCGGGGGGGTTACAGATACGCAGTATTTT | CASSPLGGGVTDTQYF
TRBJ2-5 | TRBD2 | few | TRBV9 | TGTGCCAGCAGCGACTCACTAGCGGGGGGGCCATTAGAGACCCAGTACTTC | CASSDSLAGGPLETQYF
TRBJ1-6 | - | many | TRBV5-5 | TGTGCCAGCAGCTTCGGCGATTCACCCCTCCACTTT | CASSFGDSPLHF
TRBJ1-1 | TRBD1 | many | TRBV6-1 | TGTGCCAGCAGAGAACAGGGGGCGAACACTGAAGCTTTCTTT | CASREQGANTEAFF
TRBJ2-7 | - | - | TRBV20-1 | TGCAGTGCTGGCCCCCCCCGGACAGCTACCTACGAGCAGTACTTC | CSAGPPRTATYEQYF
TRBJ2-7 | - | many | TRBV20-1 | TGCAGTGCTAGAGATCTAGCTGGCGAATCCTACGAGCAGTACTTC | CSARDLAGESYEQYF
TRBJ1-1 | - | - | TRBV3-1 | TGTGCCAGCAGCCCAACGTGGGCGGTAAACACTGAAGCTTTCTTT | CASSPTWAVNTEAFF
TRBJ2-2 | - | few | TRBV20-1 | TGCAGTGCTACGGGCAGGTGGAACACCGGGGAGCTGTTTTTT | CSATGRWNTGELFF
TRBJ2-3 | - | many | TRBV5-1 | TGCGCCAGCAGCCGAGAGGTGGATACGCAGTATTTT | CASSREVDTQYF
TRBJ2-7 | TRBD1 | - | TRBV5-5 | TGTGCCAGCACAAACAGGGGGCACTTCTACGAGCAGTACTTC | CASTNRGHFYEQYF
TRBJ2-2 | TRBD1 | many | TRBV20-1 | TGCAGTGCTTCAAATAGGGAACAGGGGGCTGTCCGGGAGCTGTTTTTT | CSASNREQGAVRELFF
TRBJ2-3 | TRBD1 | many | TRBV4-3 | TGCGCCAGCGCCACAATTACGGACAGGGAGGCAGATACGCAGTATTTT | CASATITDREADTQYF
TRBJ2-1 | - | many | TRBV4-3 | TGCGCCAGCAGCCAAGGAGCAGGGTATGAGCAGTTCTTC | CASSQGAGYEQFF
TRBJ1-1 | - | many | TRBV4-1 | TGCGCCAGCAGCCAACGCGCGGGACCTGAAGCTTTCTTT | CASSQRAGPEAFF